This T cell receptor beta chain was obtained from a study of T cell responses to AZD1222 COVID-19 vaccine (dated by TCRdb to about 2021). Study-wide context: AZD1222 recipients whose second dose came at about 4 weeks and those whose second dose came at about 12 weeks were combined into one group, since spike-specific TCR depth and breadth did not differ between the two schedules. TCR sequencing was performed for about 250 trial participants, of whom around 200 were given two doses of AZD1222 and around 25 were given two doses of MenACWY control vaccine. Trial participants were enrolled by age into 18-55, 56-69 and 70-plus year subgroups, with roughly 150, 30 and 60 TCR-sequenced participants respectively.

The CDR3 regions of human TCRbeta chains were analyzed by immunosequencing. The original methods were these. TCRs in the repertoires were matched against a reference library of SARS-CoV-2-specific TCRs that had been generated with the MIRA antigen-specificity platform. Breadth was defined as the fraction of unique TCRs that were SARS-CoV-2-associated. Depth was defined as the fraction of total T cells that were SARS-CoV-2-associated. Each spike-specific TCR was assigned to its reactive spike region and to a CD4 or CD8 class using the MIRA data. Log10-transformed breadth and depth values were compared by one-way ANOVA with Sidak's multiple comparisons tests. Sourced from immuneACCESS, this table was stored by TCRdb with only in-frame sequences that have V and J called. A share of the clones is absent; for the studies checked, an unresolved V gene accounts for under half, and the remainder has no known explanation. V, J and clone size are taken as reported in that table, and D and trimming were inferred from the DNA itself. This sample has about 120,000 clones in its table, and about 87% of those were observed once. In total, the top ten clones hold approximately 12% of the sample.

The CDR1 and CDR2 encoded by the germline V gene are SGHTA and FQGNSA. The cysteine opens and the phenylalanine closes a CDR3 of 15 amino acids. The sequence is cut down to CDR3 DNA, 45 bases in frame from base 1. Trimming leaves V shorter by 1 base and J shorter by 2 bases, with the junction holding 3 bases beyond the gene matches. Reading the label with the study, this specimen's time point is: baseline before first vaccination. Vaccinee samples were obtained from the UK trials COV001 and COV002, which included a single-blind randomized controlled phase 2/3 trial of AZD1222 (ChAdOx1 nCoV-19) in healthy adults. For TCRbeta chain sequencing, PBMC samples from trial participants were taken at day 0 and at day 28 after the second dose. Broader findings and caveats from the paper: Vaccine-associated CD4 TCRs spanned the whole spike protein, with dominant responses in regions 160-218 and 743-854. The 56-69-year group was small, and its depth increase did not reach significance, likely because of low power. Because no samples from the day 14 peak response were available, repertoires could be characterized only after the peak T cell response. Epitopes outside the regions mutated in the B.1.351 and B.1.1.7 variants were reportedly recognized by nearly half of the unique spike-specific TCRs. Conclusions about previously exposed vaccinees were limited because only six AZD1222 recipients were SARS-CoV-2 seropositive at baseline. Spike-specific TCR breadth and depth rose significantly after two AZD1222 doses compared with day 0 and with MenACWY recipients. Participants were mostly white British and included more females than males, and it was suggested by the authors that clonal diversity may have been underestimated.

As to this clone: Its antigen is unknown. Base-call qualities are not available, and no considerably larger clone is one nucleotide away.

The chain uses TRBV7-2 and TRBJ1-2, and 8 junctional nucleotides match TRBD1. Material: peripheral blood, obtained on day 0 of AZD1222 vaccination. The clonotype was recovered from an adult in good health. The bases read TGTGCCAGCAGCTTAGTGGGGACAGGAAACTATGGCTACACCTTC. Translated, it reads CASSLVGTGNYGYTF.